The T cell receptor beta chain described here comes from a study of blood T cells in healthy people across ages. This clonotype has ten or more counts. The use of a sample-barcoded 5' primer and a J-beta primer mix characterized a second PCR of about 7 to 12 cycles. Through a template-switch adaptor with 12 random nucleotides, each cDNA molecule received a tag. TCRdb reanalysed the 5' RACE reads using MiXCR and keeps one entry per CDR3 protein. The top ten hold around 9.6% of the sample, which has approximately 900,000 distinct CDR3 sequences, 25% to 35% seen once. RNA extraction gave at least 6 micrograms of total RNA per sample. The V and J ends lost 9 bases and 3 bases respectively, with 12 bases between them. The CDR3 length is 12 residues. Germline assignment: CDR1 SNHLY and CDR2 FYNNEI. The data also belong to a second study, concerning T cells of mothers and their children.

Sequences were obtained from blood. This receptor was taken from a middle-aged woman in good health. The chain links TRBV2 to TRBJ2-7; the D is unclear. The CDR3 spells CASGDGFYEQYF. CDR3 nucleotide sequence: TGTGCCAGTGGGGATGGGTTCTACGAGCAGTACTTC. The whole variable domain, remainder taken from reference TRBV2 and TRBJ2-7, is EPEVTQTPSHQVTQMGQEVILRCVPISNHLYFYWYRQILGQKVEFLVSFYNNEISEKSEIFDDQFSVERPDGSNFTLKIRSTKLEDSAMYFCASGDGFYEQYFGPGTRLTVT.